This TCR beta chain was retrieved from a study of Graves' ophthalmopathy and Graves' hyperthyroidism. Study outcomes and limitations: Most clonotypes expanded in thyroid above 0.001 frequency were present in blood too. With approximately 88% sensitivity and roughly 80% specificity, a 13-signature model separated ophthalmopathy from stable hyperthyroidism.

From RNA, the CDR3 regions of TCR beta chains were amplified and sequenced. The workflow started with a first-round RT-PCR run with HTBI primers and then moved on to a second-round multiplex PCR. MiXCR, run by TCRdb on the multiplex PCR reads, gives a single entry per CDR3 protein. The table shows over a million distinct CDR3 sequences, with around a third occurring only once. Other autoimmune disease, uncontrolled infection, pregnancy and lactation led to exclusion. Clinical symptoms, serum thyroxine, TRAb, thyroid ultrasound and orbital computed tomography formed the basis of diagnosis. Regarding this clonotype: Its target is unknown. A much larger clone differs from this one at a single base, so this may be a read error.

CDR1 LNHDA and CDR2 SQIVND come from the germline V gene (reference sequence). The CDR3 extends over 10 amino acids. The rearrangement uses TRBV19 and TRBJ2-2; tentatively, D is TRBD2 (5 bases). This clonotype was obtained from an adult man with Graves' hyperthyroidism. The sequenced sample was peripheral blood or thyroid tissue (not recorded which). In DNA, the CDR3 is TGTGCCAGTAGATCTAGGGAGCTGCTTTTT. Residues: CASRSRELLF.